The sequence of this TCR beta chain was determined in a study of blood T cell repertoires in COVID-19. Profiling relied on immunoSEQ multiplex PCR, and the TCRdb table lists in-frame clones only, not all of them. The sample lists some 150,000 clones, more than 65% occurring once. Trimming pared 2 bases from V and 4 bases from J, leaving 12 bases between. The length of the CDR3 is 14 residues. In germline, CDR1 is MNHNY, CDR2 SVGAGI (reference sequence). This chain joins TRBV6-6 and TRBJ2-7, with D perhaps matching TRBD1 (6 bases). The origin of this receptor is a woman in her forties or fifties with acute or convalescent COVID-19. Sequenced: peripheral blood. CDR3 residues: CASSYMQGSYEQYF. The CDR3 nucleotides read TGTGCCAGCAGTTACATGCAGGGGTCGTACGAGCAGTACTTC.